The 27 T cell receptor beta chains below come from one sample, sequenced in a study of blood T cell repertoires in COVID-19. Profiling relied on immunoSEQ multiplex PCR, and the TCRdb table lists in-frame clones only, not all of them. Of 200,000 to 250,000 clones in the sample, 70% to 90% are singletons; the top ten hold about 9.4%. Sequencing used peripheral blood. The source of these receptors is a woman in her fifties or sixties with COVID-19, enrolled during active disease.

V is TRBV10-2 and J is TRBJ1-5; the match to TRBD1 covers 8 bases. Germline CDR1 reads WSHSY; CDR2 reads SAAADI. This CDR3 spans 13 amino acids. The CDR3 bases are TGCGCGGCCGCCTTGACAGGGGATCAGCCCCAGCATTTT. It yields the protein CAAALTGDQPQHF.

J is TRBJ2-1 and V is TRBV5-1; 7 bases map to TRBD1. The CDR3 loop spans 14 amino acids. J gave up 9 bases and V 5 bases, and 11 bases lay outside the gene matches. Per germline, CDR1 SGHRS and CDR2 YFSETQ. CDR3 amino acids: CASRDTGQVGEQFF. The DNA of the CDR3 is TGCGCCAGCAGAGATACAGGACAGGTGGGTGAGCAGTTCTTC.

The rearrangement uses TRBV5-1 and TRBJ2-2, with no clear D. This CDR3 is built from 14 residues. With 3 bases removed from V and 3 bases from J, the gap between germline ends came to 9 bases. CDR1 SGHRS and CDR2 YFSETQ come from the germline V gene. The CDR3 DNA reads TGCGCCAGCAGCTCGGAACTATACACCGGGGAGCTGTTTTTT. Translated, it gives CASSSELYTGELFF.

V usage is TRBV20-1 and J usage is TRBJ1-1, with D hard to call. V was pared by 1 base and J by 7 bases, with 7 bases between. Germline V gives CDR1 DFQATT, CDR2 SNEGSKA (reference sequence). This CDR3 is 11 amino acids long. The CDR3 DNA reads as TGCAGTGCTAGAGGTAGAGGTGAAGCTTTCTTT. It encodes CSARGRGEAFF.

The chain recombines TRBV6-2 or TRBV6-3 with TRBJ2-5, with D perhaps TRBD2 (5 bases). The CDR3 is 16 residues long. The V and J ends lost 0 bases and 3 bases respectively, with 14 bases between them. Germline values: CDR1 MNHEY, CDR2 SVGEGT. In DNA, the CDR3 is TGTGCCAGCAGTTACTCAGGGAGTTTGGGAGAAGAGACCCAGTACTTC. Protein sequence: CASSYSGSLGEETQYF.

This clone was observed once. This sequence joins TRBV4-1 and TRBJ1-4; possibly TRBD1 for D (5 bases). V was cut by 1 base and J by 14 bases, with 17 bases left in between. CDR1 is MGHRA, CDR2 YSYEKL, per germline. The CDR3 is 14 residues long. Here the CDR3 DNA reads TGCGCCAGCAGCCAAGGGGGAGGTGGTAGACAGCTGTTTTTT. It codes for CASSQGGGGRQLFF.

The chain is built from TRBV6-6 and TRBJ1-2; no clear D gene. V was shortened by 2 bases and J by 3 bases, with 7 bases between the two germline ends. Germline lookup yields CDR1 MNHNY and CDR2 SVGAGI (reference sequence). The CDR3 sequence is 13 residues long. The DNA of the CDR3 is TGTGCCAGCAGTTACGACCGGGACTATGGCTACACCTTC. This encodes CASSYDRDYGYTF.

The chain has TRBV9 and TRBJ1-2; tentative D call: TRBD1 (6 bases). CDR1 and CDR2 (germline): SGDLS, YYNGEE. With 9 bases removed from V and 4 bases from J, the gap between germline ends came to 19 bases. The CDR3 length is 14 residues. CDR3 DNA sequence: TGTGCCACCGGGACACCCGTTTTTTCCTATGGCTACACCTTC. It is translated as CATGTPVFSYGYTF.

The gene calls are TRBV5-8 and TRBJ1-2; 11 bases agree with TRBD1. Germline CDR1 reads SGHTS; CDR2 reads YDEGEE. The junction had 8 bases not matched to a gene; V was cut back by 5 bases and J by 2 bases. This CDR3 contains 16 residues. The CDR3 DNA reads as TGTGCCAGCAGTTTCCCCGGGACAGGGGGAAACTATGGCTACACCTTC. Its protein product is CASSFPGTGGNYGYTF.

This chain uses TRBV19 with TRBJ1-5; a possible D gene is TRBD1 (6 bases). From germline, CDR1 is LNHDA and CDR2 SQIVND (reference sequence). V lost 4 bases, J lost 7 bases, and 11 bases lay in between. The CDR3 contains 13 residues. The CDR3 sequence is CASSTGRGQPQHF. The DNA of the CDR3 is TGTGCCAGTAGTACAGGGAGGGGGCAGCCCCAGCATTTT. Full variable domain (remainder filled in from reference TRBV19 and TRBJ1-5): DGGITQSPKYLFRKEGQNVTLSCEQNLNHDAMYWYRQDPGQGLRLIYYSQIVNDFQKGDIAEGYSVSREKKESFPLTVTSAQKNPTAFYLCASSTGRGQPQHFGDGTRLSIL.

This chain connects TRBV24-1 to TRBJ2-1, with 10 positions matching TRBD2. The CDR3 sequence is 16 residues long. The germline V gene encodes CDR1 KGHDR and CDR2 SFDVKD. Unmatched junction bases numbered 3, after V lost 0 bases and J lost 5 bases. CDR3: CATSDLIAGGHNEQFF. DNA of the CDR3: TGTGCCACCAGTGATTTGATAGCGGGGGGACACAATGAGCAGTTCTTC.

CDR3 residues: CAWTQGLAGDSSSYEQYF. CDR3 nucleotide sequence: TGTGCCTGGACCCAGGGACTAGCGGGGGATTCGAGCTCCTACGAGCAGTACTTC. The V and J genes are TRBV30 and TRBJ2-7, with 14 bases aligning to TRBD2. This CDR3 contains 18 residues. Germline CDR1 reads GTSNPN; CDR2 reads SVGIG (reference sequence). V shed 4 bases and J 0 bases; nucleotides not matched to a gene: 11.

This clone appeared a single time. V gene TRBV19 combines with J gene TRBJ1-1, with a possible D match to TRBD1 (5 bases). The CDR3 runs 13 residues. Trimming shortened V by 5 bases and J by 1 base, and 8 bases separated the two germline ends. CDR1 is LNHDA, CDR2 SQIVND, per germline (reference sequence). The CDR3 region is CASSWDSNTEAFF. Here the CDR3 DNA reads TGTGCCAGTAGTTGGGACTCGAACACTGAAGCTTTCTTT.

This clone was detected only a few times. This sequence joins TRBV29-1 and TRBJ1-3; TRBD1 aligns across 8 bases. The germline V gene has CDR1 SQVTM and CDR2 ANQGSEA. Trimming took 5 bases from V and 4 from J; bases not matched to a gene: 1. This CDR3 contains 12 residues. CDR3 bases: TGCAGCGTTTCAGGGGGCGGAAACACCATATATTTT. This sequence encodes CSVSGGGNTIYF.

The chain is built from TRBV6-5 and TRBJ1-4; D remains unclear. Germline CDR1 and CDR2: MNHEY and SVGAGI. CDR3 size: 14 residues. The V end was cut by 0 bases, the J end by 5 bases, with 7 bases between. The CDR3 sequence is CASSYSSGNEKLFF. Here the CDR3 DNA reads TGTGCCAGCAGTTACTCGTCGGGGAATGAAAAACTGTTTTTT.

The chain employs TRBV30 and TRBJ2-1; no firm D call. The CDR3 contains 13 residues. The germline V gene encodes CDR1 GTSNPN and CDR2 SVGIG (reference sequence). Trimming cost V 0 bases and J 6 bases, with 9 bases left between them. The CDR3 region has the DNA TGTGCCTGGAGTGTAAACAGTATCAATGAGCAGTTCTTC. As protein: CAWSVNSINEQFF.

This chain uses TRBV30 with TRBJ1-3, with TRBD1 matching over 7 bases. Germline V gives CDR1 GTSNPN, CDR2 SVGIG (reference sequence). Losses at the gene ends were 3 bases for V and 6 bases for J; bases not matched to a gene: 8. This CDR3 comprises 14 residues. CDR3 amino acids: CAWRGTGVVNTIYF. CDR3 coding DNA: TGTGCCTGGAGGGGTACAGGGGTTGTAAACACCATATATTTT.

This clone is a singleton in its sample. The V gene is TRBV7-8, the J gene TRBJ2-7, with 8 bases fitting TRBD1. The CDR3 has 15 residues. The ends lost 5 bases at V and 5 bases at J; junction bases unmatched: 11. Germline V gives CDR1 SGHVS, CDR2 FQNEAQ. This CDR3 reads CASSPSRDRPHEQYF. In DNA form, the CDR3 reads TGTGCCAGCAGCCCTTCGCGGGACAGGCCCCACGAGCAGTACTTC.

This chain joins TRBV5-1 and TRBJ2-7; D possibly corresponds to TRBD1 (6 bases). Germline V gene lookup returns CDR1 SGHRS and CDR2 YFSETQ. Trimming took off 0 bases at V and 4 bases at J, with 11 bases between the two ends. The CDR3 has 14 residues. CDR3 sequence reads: CASSLVTGRYEQYF. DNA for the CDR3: TGCGCCAGCAGCTTGGTTACAGGGCGGTACGAGCAGTACTTC. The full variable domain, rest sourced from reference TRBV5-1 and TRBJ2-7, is KAGVTQTPRYLIKTRGQQVTLSCSPISGHRSVSWYQQTPGQGLQFLFEYFSETQRNKGNFPGRFSGRQFSNSRSEMNVSTLELGDSALYLCASSLVTGRYEQYFGPGTRLTVT.

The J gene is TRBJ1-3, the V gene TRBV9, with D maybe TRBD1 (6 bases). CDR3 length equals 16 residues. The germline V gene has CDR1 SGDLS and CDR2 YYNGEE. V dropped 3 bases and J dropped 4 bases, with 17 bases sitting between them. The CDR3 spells CASSGVMTGPGNTIYF. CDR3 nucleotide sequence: TGTGCCAGCAGCGGAGTGATGACAGGTCCCGGAAACACCATATATTTT.

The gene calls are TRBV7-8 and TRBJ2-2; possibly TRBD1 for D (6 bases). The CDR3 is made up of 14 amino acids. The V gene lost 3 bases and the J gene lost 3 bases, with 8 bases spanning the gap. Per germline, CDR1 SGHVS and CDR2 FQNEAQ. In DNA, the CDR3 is TGTGCCAGCAGCTTGAACAGGGACACCGGGGAGCTGTTTTTT. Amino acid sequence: CASSLNRDTGELFF.

CDR3 DNA sequence: TGTGCCAGTAGCAGCACAGGGGGCACCTACGAGCAGTACTTC. It yields the protein CASSSTGGTYEQYF. The chain links TRBV19 to TRBJ2-7, with 9 bases aligning to TRBD1. Trimming cost V 6 bases and J 2 bases; bases outside gene matches: 5. Per the germline V gene, CDR1 is LNHDA and CDR2 is SQIVND (reference sequence). The CDR3 consists of 14 residues.

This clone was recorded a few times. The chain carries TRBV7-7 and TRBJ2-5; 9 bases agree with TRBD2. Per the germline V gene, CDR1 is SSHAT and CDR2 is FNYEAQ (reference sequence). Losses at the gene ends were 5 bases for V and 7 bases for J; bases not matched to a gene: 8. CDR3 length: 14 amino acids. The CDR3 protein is CASSRGGGVVTQYF. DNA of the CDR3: TGTGCCAGCAGCCGCGGGGGGGGCGTCGTGACCCAGTACTTC.

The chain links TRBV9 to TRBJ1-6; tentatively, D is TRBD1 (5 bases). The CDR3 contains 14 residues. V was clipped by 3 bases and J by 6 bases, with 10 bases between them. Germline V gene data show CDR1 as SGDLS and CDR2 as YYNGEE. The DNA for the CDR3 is TGTGCCAGCAGCGCCAGGGCCGTTAATTCACCCCTCCACTTT. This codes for CASSARAVNSPLHF.

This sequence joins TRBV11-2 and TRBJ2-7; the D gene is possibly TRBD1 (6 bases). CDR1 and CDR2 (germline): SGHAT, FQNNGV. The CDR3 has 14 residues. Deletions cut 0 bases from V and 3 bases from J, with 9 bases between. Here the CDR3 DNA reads TGTGCCAGCAGCTTAGAGACAGGATACTACGAGCAGTACGTC. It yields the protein CASSLETGYYEQYV.

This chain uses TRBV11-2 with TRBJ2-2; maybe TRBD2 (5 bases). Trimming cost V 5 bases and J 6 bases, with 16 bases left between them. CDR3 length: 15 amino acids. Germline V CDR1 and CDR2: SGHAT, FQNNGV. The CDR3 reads CASSSPAGIAGELFF. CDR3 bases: TGTGCCAGCAGCAGCCCGGCGGGTATCGCCGGGGAGCTGTTTTTT.

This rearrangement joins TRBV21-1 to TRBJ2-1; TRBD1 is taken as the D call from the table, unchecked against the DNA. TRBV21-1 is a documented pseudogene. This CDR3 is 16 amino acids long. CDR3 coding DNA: TGTGCCAGCAGCCTCGACAGGGTTCTAACCTACAATGAGCAGTTCTTC. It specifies CASSLDRVLTYNEQFF.